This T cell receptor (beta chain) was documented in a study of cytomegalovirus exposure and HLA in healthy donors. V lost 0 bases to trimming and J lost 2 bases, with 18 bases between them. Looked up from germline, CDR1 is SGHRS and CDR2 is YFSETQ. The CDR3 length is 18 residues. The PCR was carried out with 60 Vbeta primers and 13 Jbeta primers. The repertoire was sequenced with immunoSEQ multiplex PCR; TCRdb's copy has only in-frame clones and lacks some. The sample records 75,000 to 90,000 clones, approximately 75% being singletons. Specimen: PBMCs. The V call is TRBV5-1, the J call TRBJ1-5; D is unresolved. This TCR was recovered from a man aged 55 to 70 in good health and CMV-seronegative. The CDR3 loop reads CASSLGPGNGGGNQPQHF. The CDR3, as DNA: TGCGCCAGCAGCTTGGGCCCAGGAAATGGTGGCGGCAATCAGCCCCAGCATTTT.